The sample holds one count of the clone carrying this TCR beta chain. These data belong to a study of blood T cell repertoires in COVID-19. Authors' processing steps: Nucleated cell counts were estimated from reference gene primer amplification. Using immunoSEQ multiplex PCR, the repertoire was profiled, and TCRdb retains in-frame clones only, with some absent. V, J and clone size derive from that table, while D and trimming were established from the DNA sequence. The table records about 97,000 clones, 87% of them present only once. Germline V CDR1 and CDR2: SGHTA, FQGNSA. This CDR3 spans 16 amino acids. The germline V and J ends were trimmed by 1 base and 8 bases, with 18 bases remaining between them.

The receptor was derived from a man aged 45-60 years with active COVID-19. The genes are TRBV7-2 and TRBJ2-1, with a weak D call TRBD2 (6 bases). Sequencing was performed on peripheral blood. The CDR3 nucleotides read TGTGCCAGCAGCTTAGGGGGAAGGGGAGGTTCGGATGAGCAGTTCTTC. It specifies CASSLGGRGGSDEQFF.